This T cell receptor (beta chain) was recorded in a study of blood T cell repertoires in COVID-19. Looking at the study overall: Whether acute or convalescent, the COVID-19 samples came from the United States, Italy and Spain. T cells, B-cell-depleted T cells, or PBMCs provided the cDNA or gDNA that served as material.

This clone has more than one count but fewer than ten. Germline CDR1 and CDR2: SNHLY and FYNNEI. The CDR3 totals 15 residues. After removal of 8 bases from V and 1 base from J, the junction contained 8 bases not matched to a gene. Under the authors' procedure: Reference gene primer amplification gave estimated nucleated cell counts. Sequencing was performed with immunoSEQ multiplex PCR; in TCRdb, only in-frame clones are kept and a portion is missing. From that table come the V and J calls and clone size; the DNA was used to work out D and trimming. The top ten clones hold roughly 5.5% of a sample with about 200,000 clones, around nine tenths of them seen once.

The receptor was isolated from a middle-aged man with active or convalescent COVID-19. The specimen sequenced was peripheral blood. The chain links TRBV2 to TRBJ2-7; 10 bases agree with TRBD2. This CDR3 is CASSASGGRSYEQYF. Written as DNA, the CDR3 is TGTGCCAGCTCAGCTAGCGGGGGCCGTTCCTACGAGCAGTACTTC.